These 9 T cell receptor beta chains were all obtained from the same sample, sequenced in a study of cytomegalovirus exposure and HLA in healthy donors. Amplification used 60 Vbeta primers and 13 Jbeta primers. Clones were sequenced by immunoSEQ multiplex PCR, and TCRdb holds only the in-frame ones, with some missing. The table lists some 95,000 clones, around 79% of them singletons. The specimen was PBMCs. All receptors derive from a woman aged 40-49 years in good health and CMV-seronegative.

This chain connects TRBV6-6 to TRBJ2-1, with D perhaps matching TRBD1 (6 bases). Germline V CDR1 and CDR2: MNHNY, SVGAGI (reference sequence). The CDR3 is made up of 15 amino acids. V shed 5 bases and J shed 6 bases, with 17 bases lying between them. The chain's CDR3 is CASSPQGSLSNEQFF. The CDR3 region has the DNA TGTGCCAGCAGTCCACAGGGTTCGTTGAGCAATGAGCAGTTCTTC.

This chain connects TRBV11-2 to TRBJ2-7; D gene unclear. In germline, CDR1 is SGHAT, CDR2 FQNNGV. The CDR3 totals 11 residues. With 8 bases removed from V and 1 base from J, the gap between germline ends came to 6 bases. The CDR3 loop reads CASSFSYEQYF. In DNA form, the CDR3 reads TGTGCCAGCTCGTTTTCCTACGAGCAGTACTTC. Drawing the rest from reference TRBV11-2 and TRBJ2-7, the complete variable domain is EAGVAQSPRYKIIEKRQSVAFWCNPISGHATLYWYQQILGQGPKLLIQFQNNGVVDDSQLPKDRFSAERLKGVDSTLKIQPAKLEDSAVYLCASSFSYEQYFGPGTRLTVT.

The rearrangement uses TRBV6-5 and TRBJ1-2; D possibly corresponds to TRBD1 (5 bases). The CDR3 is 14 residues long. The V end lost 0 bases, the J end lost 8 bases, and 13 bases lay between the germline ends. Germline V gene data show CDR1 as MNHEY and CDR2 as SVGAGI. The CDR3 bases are TGTGCCAGCAGTTACTCGAGGGGAGGGGAGGGCTACACCTTC. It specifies CASSYSRGGEGYTF.

CDR3: CASSQEGGQGRKLFF. DNA of the CDR3: TGCGCCAGCAGCCAAGAGGGCGGACAGGGTCGGAAACTGTTTTTT. The chain couples TRBV4-1 to TRBJ1-4, with TRBD1 matching over 8 bases. Germline V lookup: CDR1 MGHRA, CDR2 YSYEKL. The CDR3 covers 15 residues. With V trimmed by 0 bases and J by 11 bases, 8 bases remained unmatched.

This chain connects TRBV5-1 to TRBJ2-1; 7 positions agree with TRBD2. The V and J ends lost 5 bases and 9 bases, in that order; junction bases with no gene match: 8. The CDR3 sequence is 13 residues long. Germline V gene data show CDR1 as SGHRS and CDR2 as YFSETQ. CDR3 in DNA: TGCGCCAGCAGACCTCCCGGCGGGGGTGAGCAGTTCTTC. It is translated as CASRPPGGGEQFF.

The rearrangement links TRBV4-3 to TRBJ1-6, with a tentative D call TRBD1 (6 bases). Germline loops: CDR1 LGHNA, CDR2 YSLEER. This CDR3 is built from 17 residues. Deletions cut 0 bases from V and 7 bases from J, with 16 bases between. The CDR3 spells CASSQDGAQGLNSPLHF. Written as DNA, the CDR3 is TGCGCCAGCAGCCAAGACGGGGCACAGGGCCTCAATTCACCCCTCCACTTT.

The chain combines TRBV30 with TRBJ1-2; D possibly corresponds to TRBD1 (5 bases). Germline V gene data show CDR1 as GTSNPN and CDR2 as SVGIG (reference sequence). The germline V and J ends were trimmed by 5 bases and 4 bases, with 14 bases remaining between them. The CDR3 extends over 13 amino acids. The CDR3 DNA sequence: TGTGCCTGGGAACAGGCGCGGATCTATGGCTACACCTTC. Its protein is CAWEQARIYGYTF.

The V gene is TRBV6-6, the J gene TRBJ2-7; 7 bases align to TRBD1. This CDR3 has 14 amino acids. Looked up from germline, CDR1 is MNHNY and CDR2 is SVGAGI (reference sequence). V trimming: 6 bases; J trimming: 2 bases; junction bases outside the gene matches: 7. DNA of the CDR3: TGTGCCAGCAGGTTCTCCGGGACAGCCTACGAGCAGTACTTC. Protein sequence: CASRFSGTAYEQYF.

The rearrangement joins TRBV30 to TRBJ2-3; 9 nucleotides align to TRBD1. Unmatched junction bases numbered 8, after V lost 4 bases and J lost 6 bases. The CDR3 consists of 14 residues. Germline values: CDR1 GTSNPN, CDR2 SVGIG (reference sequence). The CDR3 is CAWTPGTGMDTQYF. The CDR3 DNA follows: TGTGCCTGGACGCCCGGGACAGGGATGGATACGCAGTATTTT. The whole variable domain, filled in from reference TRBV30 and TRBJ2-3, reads SQTIHQWPATLVQPVGSPLSLECTVEGTSNPNLYWYRQAAGRGLQLLFYSVGIGQISSEVPQNLSASRPQDRQFILSSKKLLLSDSGFYLCAWTPGTGMDTQYFGPGTRLTVL.